The clone carrying this TCR beta chain was seen a handful of times. Its antigen remains unidentified. The data were taken from a study of blood T cells in healthy people across ages. Next came a second PCR, run for roughly 6 to 11 cycles, which used a sample-barcoded 5' primer along with a J-beta primer mix. Researchers report that a template-switch adaptor with 12 random nucleotides tagged each cDNA molecule. TCRdb analysed the 5' RACE reads with MiXCR anew, one entry per CDR3 protein. The table records about 570,000 distinct CDR3 sequences, 27% of them present only once. CDR1 is SGHVS, CDR2 FQNEAQ, per germline. CDR3 size: 14 residues. Overall study results and limits: As age increased, TCR beta diversity per million T cells fell in a roughly linear fashion.

The sequence came from a woman between 65 and 79 years old in good health. The rearrangement joins TRBV7-8 to TRBJ2-5; D uncertain. The J call may be wrong; the DNA end is better matched by TRBJ2-7. The sample taken for sequencing was blood. CDR3 protein: CASSFGLSTNEQYF. The CDR3 nucleotides are TGTGCCAGCAGCTTCGGATTGAGCACCAACGAGCAGTACTTC.